This T cell receptor (beta chain) was sequenced in a study of cytomegalovirus exposure and HLA in healthy donors. Study-level information: Genetic ancestry analysis placed over 65% of the 300 to 500 donors that were genotyped in the Caucasian-associated cluster.

Study-wide results and caveats: TCR beta V segments were, for the most part, productive about 87% or about 30% of the time in an earlier analysis.

PCR used 60 Vbeta primers and 13 Jbeta primers. Method: immunoSEQ multiplex PCR; TCRdb's copy keeps in-frame clones and lacks some. The table has 150,000 to 200,000 clones, 75% to 80% seen once. On this clone: What it binds is not known.

This receptor was identified in a man aged 45-65 years in good health and CMV-seropositive. Material for sequencing was PBMCs.

The CDR3 reads CASRTLQGIGYGYTF. CDR3 nucleotide sequence: TGTGCCAGTAGGACATTACAGGGTATCGGCTATGGCTACACCTTC. V is TRBV19 and J is TRBJ1-2; perhaps TRBD1 as D (6 bases). This CDR3 spans 15 amino acids. V gave up 6 bases and J gave up 4 bases, with 18 bases separating them. The germline CDR1 and CDR2 sequences are LNHDA and SQIVND (reference sequence).